This T cell receptor beta chain derives from a study of beta chain features in type 1 diabetes. Study-level points and caveats: The naive, central memory and Treg TCRB repertoires showed an apparent similarity that was greater among patients than among healthy donors.

In this sample, this clone turned up a few times. What it binds is unknown. The V gene's germline CDR1 is MNHEY and CDR2 SVGAGI. The length of the CDR3 is 14 residues. V lost 5 bases, J lost 8 bases, and 16 bases lay in between. CD45RO/CCR7/CD25/CD127/CD95/CD27 sorting isolated CD4+ naive, central memory, regulatory and stem cell-like memory cells. Every isolated RNA sample was fully reverse transcribed, so sequencing captured expressed TCRB transcripts. Some 3.3 million reads was the average for naive, central memory and regulatory T cell samples. Produced via immunoSEQ multiplex PCR; TCRdb's table is partial and in-frame only. This table holds about 900,000 clones, about 17% found once.

V gene TRBV6-5 combines with J gene TRBJ2-1; TRBD2 is a possible D gene (5 bases). The clonotype comes from a young woman in good health. Sequenced sample: naive CD4+ T cells from blood. CDR3 nucleotides: TGTGCCAGCAGTCGGTTCCGAGGGCGCGATGAGCAGTTCTTC. Amino acid sequence: CASSRFRGRDEQFF.